These 29 T cell receptor beta chains were sequenced from one sample in a study of radiation and T cells in renal cell carcinoma. Specified time point: blood 4 weeks post-SBRT, at nephrectomy. Treatment here: 15 Gy SBRT to primary tumor, nephrectomy 4 weeks later. Assay used: immunoSEQ multiplex PCR; TCRdb lists only in-frame clones, some missing. The data contain roughly 58,000 clones, about three quarters of them singletons. The starting material was blood, obtained from a patient whose treatment included radiotherapy and nephrectomy. These receptors were taken from a man aged 60-69 years with renal cell carcinoma.

V gene TRBV10-3 combines with J gene TRBJ1-4, with TRBD1 identical over 8 bases. This CDR3 is 12 amino acids long. V lost 10 bases and J lost 5; bases outside the gene matches: 3. Germline V gene sequence: CDR1 ENHRY, CDR2 SYGVKD. The CDR3 is CATRGPNEKLFF. DNA of the CDR3: TGTGCCACCAGGGGGCCAAATGAAAAACTGTTTTTT.

J is TRBJ2-2 and V is TRBV7-2; 9 nucleotides match TRBD1. The germline gives CDR1 SGHTA, CDR2 FQGNSA. The CDR3 has 15 residues. The trim removed 3 bases at V and 6 bases at J, leaving 5 bases unmatched. The CDR3 region is CASSLTGGFSGELFF. As DNA, the CDR3 is TGTGCCAGCAGCTTGACAGGGGGGTTCTCCGGGGAGCTGTTTTTT.

This sequence joins TRBV19 and TRBJ1-1, with D hard to call. The V end was cut by 1 base, the J end by 3 bases, with 12 bases between. Germline V CDR1 and CDR2: LNHDA, SQIVND (reference sequence). This CDR3 has 15 residues. CDR3 nucleotide sequence: TGTGCCAGTAGTATAGGTGGAGGAACCGACACTGAAGCTTTCTTT. It codes for CASSIGGGTDTEAFF. Complete variable domain (other parts from reference TRBV19 and TRBJ1-1): DGGITQSPKYLFRKEGQNVTLSCEQNLNHDAMYWYRQDPGQGLRLIYYSQIVNDFQKGDIAEGYSVSREKKESFPLTVTSAQKNPTAFYLCASSIGGGTDTEAFFGQGTRLTVV.

This rearrangement joins TRBV5-4 to TRBJ1-1; tentative D call: TRBD1 (5 bases). Trimming stripped 4 bases from V and 5 bases from J, with 15 bases between. There are 14 residues in the CDR3. Germline V CDR1 and CDR2: SGHNT, YYREEE (reference sequence). This CDR3 is CASSRETGWTEAFF. CDR3 in DNA: TGTGCCAGCAGCCGGGAAACAGGATGGACTGAAGCTTTCTTT.

The chain joins TRBV19 to TRBJ2-3, with D unresolved. The germline V and J ends were trimmed by 3 bases and 3 bases, with 19 bases remaining between them. The CDR3 has 17 residues. Germline CDR1 LNHDA, CDR2 SQIVND (reference sequence). CDR3 DNA: TGTGCCAGTAGTATCCGGACCTTATCCCTGGGAACAGATACGCAGTATTTT. Protein: CASSIRTLSLGTDTQYF. The variable domain in full, with the rest retrieved from reference TRBV19 and TRBJ2-3, is DGGITQSPKYLFRKEGQNVTLSCEQNLNHDAMYWYRQDPGQGLRLIYYSQIVNDFQKGDIAEGYSVSREKKESFPLTVTSAQKNPTAFYLCASSIRTLSLGTDTQYFGPGTRLTVL.

This sequence joins TRBV5-1 and TRBJ2-7; perhaps TRBD2 as D (5 bases). Germline CDR1 SGHRS, CDR2 YFSETQ. This CDR3 region has 14 residues. V was clipped by 3 bases and J by 0 bases, with 10 bases between them. The CDR3, as DNA: TGCGCCAGCAGCTCGACCGGGATCTCCTACGAGCAGTACTTC. This sequence encodes CASSSTGISYEQYF.

The chain is built from TRBV10-3 and TRBJ2-7, with 10 positions matching TRBD2. The V gene's germline CDR1 is ENHRY and CDR2 SYGVKD. Trimming cost V 3 bases and J 0 bases; bases outside gene matches: 5. This CDR3 has 16 amino acids. CDR3 sequence: CAISDLAGAVSYEQYF. CDR3 coding DNA: TGTGCCATCAGTGATCTAGCGGGGGCCGTCTCCTACGAGCAGTACTTC.

This clone came up once. The chain carries TRBV11-2 and TRBJ2-1, with TRBD1 identical over 8 bases. Germline V gene sequence: CDR1 SGHAT, CDR2 FQNNGV. Losses at the gene ends were 1 base for V and 3 bases for J; bases not matched to a gene: 2. The CDR3 contains 15 residues. CDR3 loop: CASSLGQGYYNEQFF. The CDR3, as DNA: TGTGCCAGCAGCTTAGGACAGGGGTACTACAATGAGCAGTTCTTC.

The chain is built from TRBV4-1 and TRBJ1-1; D gene unclear. This CDR3 is 11 amino acids long. CDR1 is MGHRA, CDR2 YSYEKL, per germline. The germline V and J ends were trimmed by 1 base and 6 bases, with 3 bases remaining between them. CDR3 in DNA: TGCGCCAGCAGCCAAGGACCTGAAGCTTTCTTT. Translating it yields CASSQGPEAFF.

This chain joins TRBV19 and TRBJ1-6, with 9 bases identical to TRBD1. CDR3 length equals 15 residues. Trimming cost V 3 bases and J 7 bases; bases outside gene matches: 4. Germline V gene sequence: CDR1 LNHDA, CDR2 SQIVND (reference sequence). The CDR3 sequence: CASSMRGQGNSPLHF. Here the CDR3 DNA reads TGTGCCAGTAGTATGAGGGGACAGGGAAATTCACCCCTCCACTTT.

This clone occurred once. The V and J genes are TRBV10-2 and TRBJ2-5; D uncertain. Trimming left V 0 bases short and J 4 bases short, with 9 bases between. The CDR3 has 14 residues. Per the germline V gene, CDR1 is WSHSY and CDR2 is SAAADI. The CDR3: CASSESTLRETQYF. The CDR3 DNA sequence: TGCGCCAGCAGTGAGTCGACTCTCCGAGAGACCCAGTACTTC.

This rearrangement joins TRBV5-4 to TRBJ1-6, with D hard to call. CDR1 is SGHNT, CDR2 YYREEE, per germline (reference sequence). The CDR3 totals 14 residues. Trimming removed 0 bases from V and 10 bases from J, with 11 bases in between. Written as DNA, the CDR3 is TGTGCCAGCAGCTTGGGGACCCCGGGCTCACCCCTCCACTTT. It translates to CASSLGTPGSPLHF.

The V and J genes are TRBV27 and TRBJ2-7, with D possibly being TRBD2 (6 bases). CDR1 and CDR2 from the germline V gene are MNHEY and SMNVEV (reference sequence). The CDR3 loop spans 16 amino acids. With 5 bases removed from V and 2 bases from J, the gap between germline ends came to 19 bases. In nucleotides, the CDR3 is TGTGCCAGCAGTGGGCTCGTGGGGGGTAAACCCTACGAGCAGTACTTC. Its protein is CASSGLVGGKPYEQYF.

Comments on this clone: Other DNA variants within this sample encode the same CDR3. This CDR3 reads CASSLGLSYGYTF. As DNA, the CDR3 is TGTGCCAGCAGCTTAGGTCTGTCGTATGGCTACACCTTC. The V and J genes are TRBV11-2 and TRBJ1-2; D remains unclear. From germline, CDR1 is SGHAT and CDR2 FQNNGV. CDR3 length: 13 amino acids. V shed 1 base and J shed 5 bases, with 8 bases lying between them.

V usage is TRBV7-2 and J usage is TRBJ1-5, with 7 bases aligning to TRBD1. CDR3 size: 14 residues. Losses at the gene ends were 5 bases for V and 2 bases for J; bases not matched to a gene: 3. Germline CDR1 is SGHTA and CDR2 is FQGNSA. The CDR3 is CASSLGQGNQPQHF. Here the CDR3 DNA reads TGTGCCAGCAGCCTTGGACAGGGCAATCAGCCCCAGCATTTT.

In its sample, this clone was seen a few times. The chain employs TRBV5-8 and TRBJ1-6, with TRBD1 matching 9 bases. V shed 5 bases, J shed 7 bases, and the junction held 4 bases outside the gene matches. CDR1 is SGHTS, CDR2 YDEGEE, per germline. The length of the CDR3 is 14 residues. The CDR3 region has the DNA TGTGCCAGCAGTTACGACAGGGGGAATTCACCCCTCCACTTT. Amino acids: CASSYDRGNSPLHF.

Regarding this clone: The sample contains more than one DNA sequence encoding this CDR3. This sequence joins TRBV27 and TRBJ1-4, with D possibly being TRBD1 (5 bases). Germline V gene sequence: CDR1 MNHEY, CDR2 SMNVEV (reference sequence). The CDR3 sequence is 13 residues long. Trimming removed 3 bases from V and 4 bases from J, with 6 bases in between. CDR3 sequence: CASSFGGNEKLFF. In nucleotides, the CDR3 is TGTGCCAGCAGTTTCGGGGGTAATGAAAAACTGTTTTTT.

V and J are TRBV9 and TRBJ1-2; D uncertain. CDR3 length: 12 amino acids. V lost 1 base, J lost 8 bases, and 9 bases lay in between. CDR1 is SGDLS, CDR2 YYNGEE, per germline. The CDR3 loop is CASSVYRGGYTF. CDR3 sequence (DNA): TGTGCCAGCAGCGTATACAGAGGGGGCTACACCTTC. The full variable domain, its missing parts supplied by reference TRBV9 and TRBJ1-2, is DSGVTQTPKHLITATGQRVTLRCSPRSGDLSVYWYQQSLDQGLQFLIQYYNGEERAKGNILERFSAQQFPDLHSELNLSSLELGDSALYFCASSVYRGGYTFGSGTRLTVV.

This chain joins TRBV11-2 and TRBJ2-3, with TRBD1 matching 10 bases. Trimming took 5 bases from V and 7 from J; bases not matched to a gene: 6. CDR3 length: 14 amino acids. Germline CDR1 reads SGHAT; CDR2 reads FQNNGV. The CDR3 protein is CASSPGTGEHTQYF. In DNA form, the CDR3 reads TGTGCCAGCAGCCCCGGGACAGGGGAGCATACGCAGTATTTT.

This clone has only a few counts. V and J are TRBV10-1 and TRBJ2-7; TRBD1 matches 8 bases. In germline, CDR1 is WNHNN, CDR2 SYGVQD (reference sequence). J lost 0 bases, V lost 4 bases, and 5 bases had no gene match. There are 15 residues in the CDR3. CDR3 in DNA: TGCGCCAGCAGTGCCGGGACAGGTCCCTCCTACGAGCAGTACTTC. Amino acid sequence: CASSAGTGPSYEQYF.

The rearrangement joins TRBV18 to TRBJ2-1; D is uncertain. CDR1 and CDR2 (germline): KGHSH, LQKENI. This CDR3 has 14 amino acids. The V end was cut by 4 bases, the J end by 2 bases, with 9 bases between. This CDR3 reads CASSLPPTYNEQFF. In DNA form, the CDR3 reads TGTGCCAGCTCACTACCACCAACCTACAATGAGCAGTTCTTC. Using reference TRBV18 and TRBJ2-1 for the parts outside the CDR3, the full variable domain is NAGVMQNPRHLVRRRGQEARLRCSPMKGHSHVYWYRQLPEEGLKFMVYLQKENIIDESGMPKERFSAEFPKEGPSILRIQQVVRGDSAAYFCASSLPPTYNEQFFGPGTRLTVL.

The gene calls are TRBV19 and TRBJ2-3; 9 bases map to TRBD1. With 5 bases clipped from V and 6 bases from J, the junction kept 12 bases outside the gene matches. Germline lookup yields CDR1 LNHDA and CDR2 SQIVND (reference sequence). The CDR3 spans 16 residues. CDR3 sequence reads: CASSPLGTGSSDTQYF. CDR3 nucleotides: TGTGCCAGTAGTCCACTCGGGACAGGGTCAAGTGATACGCAGTATTTT.

The chain combines TRBV19 with TRBJ1-1; 7 nucleotides match TRBD1. The V gene end was trimmed by 2 bases and the J gene end by 1 base; junction bases not matched to a gene: 10. CDR3 length: 17 amino acids. CDR1 and CDR2 from the germline V gene are LNHDA and SQIVND (reference sequence). This chain's CDR3 is CASSIRGGQGKNTEAFF. CDR3 DNA sequence: TGTGCCAGTAGTATAAGAGGGGGCCAGGGAAAGAACACTGAAGCTTTCTTT.

V gene TRBV7-2 combines with J gene TRBJ1-4; 10 bases align to TRBD1. The V and J ends lost 2 bases and 5 bases, in that order; junction bases with no gene match: 2. The CDR3 spans 15 residues. Germline values: CDR1 SGHTA, CDR2 FQGNSA. In DNA, the CDR3 is TGTGCCAGCAGCTTATGGGGACAGGGGAATGAAAAACTGTTTTTT. Its translation: CASSLWGQGNEKLFF.

The chain links TRBV7-2 to TRBJ2-7; a weak D match, TRBD1 (6 bases). The CDR3 length is 15 residues. From germline, CDR1 is SGHTA and CDR2 FQGNSA. V shed 0 bases and J shed 1 base, with 10 bases lying between them. In DNA form, the CDR3 reads TGTGCCAGCAGCTTAGCAGGAAGGGGGTCCTACGAGCAGTACTTC. Encoded protein: CASSLAGRGSYEQYF.

V usage is TRBV11-2 and J usage is TRBJ2-3; TRBD2 matches 12 bases. Trimming took 5 bases from V and 5 from J; bases not matched to a gene: 8. The germline V gene encodes CDR1 SGHAT and CDR2 FQNNGV. There are 16 residues in the CDR3. The CDR3 sequence is CASSPRLAGVGDTQYF. In DNA form, the CDR3 reads TGTGCCAGCAGCCCCAGACTAGCGGGAGTTGGAGATACGCAGTATTTT.

The chain is built from TRBV25-1 and TRBJ2-1; perhaps TRBD2 as D (6 bases). V lost 6 bases to trimming and J lost 4 bases, with 13 bases between them. Germline V lookup: CDR1 MGHDK, CDR2 SYGVNS. CDR3 length: 14 amino acids. The CDR3 loop reads CASRDYQTYNEQFF. CDR3 nucleotides: TGTGCCAGCAGGGACTACCAGACTTACAATGAGCAGTTCTTC.

The V and J genes are TRBV7-8 and TRBJ2-3, with D possibly matching TRBD1 (6 bases). The ends were cut back, 4 bases at V and 4 bases at J, with 27 bases in the middle. The germline gives CDR1 SGHVS, CDR2 FQNEAQ. The CDR3 consists of 19 residues. CDR3 coding DNA: TGTGCCAGCAGCTCTTCAGGACTGCCGGGACACATAGAGCCAGATACGCAGTATTTT. Translating it yields CASSSSGLPGHIEPDTQYF.

The chain links TRBV5-6 to TRBJ1-2, with D unresolved. This CDR3 region has 15 residues. The germline CDR1 and CDR2 sequences are SGHDT and YYEEEE. Trimming cost V 0 bases and J 4 bases, with 13 bases left between them. Here the CDR3 reads CASSLDRLQAYGYTF. As DNA, the CDR3 is TGTGCCAGCAGCTTGGATCGGCTGCAGGCCTATGGCTACACCTTC.